The 7 T cell receptor beta chains reported below all come from one sample, sequenced in a study of T cell responses to AZD1222 COVID-19 vaccine. Profiled with immunoSEQ multiplex PCR; TCRdb holds only in-frame clones, not every one. Found here are more than 85,000 clones, 70% to 80% of them singletons; the top ten hold 21%. The source material was peripheral blood, sampled on day 0 of AZD1222 vaccination. The receptors were sampled from an adult in good health.

CDR3 protein: CAISPGQGNYGYTF. The CDR3 DNA reads TGTGCCATCAGCCCCGGACAGGGAAACTATGGCTACACCTTC. The chain employs TRBV10-3 and TRBJ1-2, with TRBD1 matching over 8 bases. CDR1 is ENHRY, CDR2 SYGVKD, per germline. V trimming: 6 bases; J trimming: 2 bases; junction bases outside the gene matches: 5. This CDR3 is built from 14 residues.

J is TRBJ1-2 and V is TRBV10-3, with D possibly matching TRBD1 (6 bases). The CDR3 has 16 residues. The ends were cut back, 0 bases at V and 0 bases at J, with 11 bases in the middle. Germline V lookup: CDR1 ENHRY, CDR2 SYGVKD. The CDR3: CAISESWGASNYGYTF. CDR3 DNA: TGTGCCATCAGTGAGTCGTGGGGGGCCTCTAACTATGGCTACACCTTC.

The chain is built from TRBV3-1 (or the pseudogene TRBV3-2) and TRBJ2-1; 14 positions match TRBD2. The CDR3 runs to 15 residues. The germline gives CDR1 LGHDT, CDR2 YNNKEL (reference sequence). The ends lost 3 bases at V and 7 bases at J; junction bases unmatched: 2. The CDR3 bases are TGTGCCAGCAGCCAGGGACTAGCGGGAGAGAATGAGCAGTTCTTC. Translation: CASSQGLAGENEQFF.

V gene TRBV21-1 combines with J gene TRBJ2-7. TRBV21-1 is deemed a pseudogene. The CDR3 has 16 amino acids. CDR3 loop: CASSHPARLLGGRKYF. The CDR3 DNA is TGTGCCAGCAGCCATCCTGCACGACTCCTTGGGGGGCGTAAGTACTTC.

The CDR3 DNA follows: TGTGCCAGCAGCTACAGGGATTGGACTAGTAATGAGCAGTTCTTC. This gives the protein CASSYRDWTSNEQFF. The chain employs TRBV7-8 and TRBJ2-1, with D possibly TRBD2 on 7 matching bases. Germline CDR1 SGHVS, CDR2 FQNEAQ. The CDR3 totals 15 residues. V was trimmed by 4 bases and J by 7 bases, leaving 17 bases between them.

This clone was observed a single time. The V gene is TRBV27, the J gene TRBJ2-1; 10 nucleotides align to TRBD1. Trimming at V came to 2 bases and at J to 9 bases, leaving 7 bases not matched to a gene. The germline V gene has CDR1 MNHEY and CDR2 SMNVEV (reference sequence). This CDR3 region has 15 residues. This CDR3 is CASSLARQGAGEQFF. In DNA, the CDR3 is TGTGCCAGCAGTTTAGCGAGACAGGGGGCTGGTGAGCAGTTCTTC.

The V call is TRBV24-1, the J call TRBJ2-3; 11 positions agree with TRBD2. Looked up from germline, CDR1 is KGHDR and CDR2 is SFDVKD. This CDR3 is built from 15 residues. The junction had 7 bases not matched to a gene; V was cut back by 8 bases and J by 4 bases. CDR3 region: CATTLSGRAPDTQYF. The CDR3 DNA follows: TGTGCCACCACCCTTAGCGGGAGGGCCCCAGATACGCAGTATTTT.